The following is a T cell receptor beta chain sequence with its context. As yet, its antigen is unknown. The data derive from a study of blood T cells in healthy people across ages. In the study overall: About one barcoded beta molecule per two T cells was the capture yield of template switching.

A second PCR of roughly 7 to 11 cycles used a sample-barcoded 5' primer and a J-beta primer mix. TCRdb redid the calling of the 5' RACE reads with MiXCR, one entry per CDR3 protein. The data contain around 500,000 distinct CDR3 sequences, less than 60% of them singletons. Study findings and constraints: No conclusive comparison of naive versus antigen-experienced cells was possible with unsorted PBMCs. The long-lived group displayed more naive CD4+ cells, plus higher diversity, than the aged donors did.

This receptor was taken from an elderly man in good health. The material sequenced was blood.

This chain's CDR3 is CSVEDRQRSTDTQYF. The CDR3 DNA sequence: TGCAGCGTTGAAGATCGGCAGAGAAGCACAGATACGCAGTATTTT. V usage is TRBV29-1 and J usage is TRBJ2-3; D is uncertain. The germline V and J ends were trimmed by 0 bases and 0 bases, with 10 bases remaining between them. Germline lookup yields CDR1 SQVTM and CDR2 ANQGSEA. The CDR3 consists of 15 residues.